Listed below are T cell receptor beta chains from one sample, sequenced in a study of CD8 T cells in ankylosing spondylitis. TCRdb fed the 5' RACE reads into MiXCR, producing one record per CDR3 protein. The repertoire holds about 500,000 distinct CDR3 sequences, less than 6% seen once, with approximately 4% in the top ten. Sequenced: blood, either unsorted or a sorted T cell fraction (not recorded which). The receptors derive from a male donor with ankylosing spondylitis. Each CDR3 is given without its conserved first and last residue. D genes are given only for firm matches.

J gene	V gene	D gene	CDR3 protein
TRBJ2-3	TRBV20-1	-	SARVANLATDTQY
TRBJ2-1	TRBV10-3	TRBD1	AISESRQGPYNEQF
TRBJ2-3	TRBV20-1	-	SARGQPGQGDTQY
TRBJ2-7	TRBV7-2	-	ASSSAGTLSYEQY
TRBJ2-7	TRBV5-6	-	ASTLGLLIAYEQY
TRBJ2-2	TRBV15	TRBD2	ATSPERGFGDLF
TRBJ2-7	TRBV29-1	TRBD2	SVEALAGYSYEQY
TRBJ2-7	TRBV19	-	ASSIGDTRYEQY
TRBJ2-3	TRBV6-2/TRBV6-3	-	ASSLRVRSDTQY
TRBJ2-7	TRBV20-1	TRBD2	CARGLAGNTRGNEQY
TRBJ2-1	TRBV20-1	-	SALRGPLMYNEQF
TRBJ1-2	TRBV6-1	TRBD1	ASCTPGTGFHGYT
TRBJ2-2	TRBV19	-	ASTLLGFAGELF
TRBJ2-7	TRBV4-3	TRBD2	ASSQAGGWVPSYEQY
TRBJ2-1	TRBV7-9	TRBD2	ASSLAGGRHNEQF
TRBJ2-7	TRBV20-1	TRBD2	SARALGGTTNYEQY